This TCR beta chain was recorded in a study of patients and donors after allogeneic stem cell transplantation (dated by TCRdb to 2018 to 2020). Spanning cysteine to phenylalanine, the CDR3 consists of 16 amino acids. The CDR3 DNA has 48 bases and is translated from base 1. After removal of 0 bases from V and 6 bases from J, the junction retains 5 bases not matched to a gene. The CDR1 and CDR2 encoded by the germline V gene (reference sequence) are SGHAT and FQDESV. The library was produced with RT-PCR. The instrument was a NextSeq 550. The public reads were quality trimmed at Q25 with fastp and then assembled into clones with MiXCR by TCRdb, keeping productive beta chains. Merged by CDR3 protein, the rows form single entries marked with the most common genes and DNA. This sample gives approximately 250,000 distinct CDR3 sequences in total; around an eighth of them show up just once. Clones ranked in the top ten supply roughly 12% of the sample.

A remark on this clonotype: What this receptor recognizes is not known. No per-base quality is available; no much larger clone lies one base away.

The receptor chain draws on TRBV11-1 and TRBJ2-2, with 9 bases matching TRBD1. This TCR was sampled from a human donor who was either an allogeneic HSCT recipient or a stem cell or donor lymphocyte infusion donor (not recorded which). It is not recorded whose cells these are; they may come from a transplant donor. Sequencing was performed on blood, either unsorted or a sorted T cell fraction (not recorded which). The CDR3 region: CASSLAGQGVAGELFF. The nucleotide sequence is TGTGCCAGCAGCTTAGCGGGACAGGGTGTGGCCGGGGAGCTGTTTTTT.